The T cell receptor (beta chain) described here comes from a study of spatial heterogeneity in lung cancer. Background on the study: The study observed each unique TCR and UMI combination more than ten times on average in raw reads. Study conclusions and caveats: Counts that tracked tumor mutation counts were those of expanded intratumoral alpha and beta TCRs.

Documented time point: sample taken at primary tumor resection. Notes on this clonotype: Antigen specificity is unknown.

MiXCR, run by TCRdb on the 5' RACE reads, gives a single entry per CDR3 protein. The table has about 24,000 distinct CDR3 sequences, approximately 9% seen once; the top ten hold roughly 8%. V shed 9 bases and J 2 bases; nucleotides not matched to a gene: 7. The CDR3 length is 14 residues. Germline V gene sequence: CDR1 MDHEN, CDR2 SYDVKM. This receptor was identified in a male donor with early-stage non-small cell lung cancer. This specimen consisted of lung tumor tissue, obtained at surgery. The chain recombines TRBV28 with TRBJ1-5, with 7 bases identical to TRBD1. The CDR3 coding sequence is TGTGCCAGTGAAAACAGGGGTGGCAATCAGCCCCAGCATTTT. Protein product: CASENRGGNQPQHF.